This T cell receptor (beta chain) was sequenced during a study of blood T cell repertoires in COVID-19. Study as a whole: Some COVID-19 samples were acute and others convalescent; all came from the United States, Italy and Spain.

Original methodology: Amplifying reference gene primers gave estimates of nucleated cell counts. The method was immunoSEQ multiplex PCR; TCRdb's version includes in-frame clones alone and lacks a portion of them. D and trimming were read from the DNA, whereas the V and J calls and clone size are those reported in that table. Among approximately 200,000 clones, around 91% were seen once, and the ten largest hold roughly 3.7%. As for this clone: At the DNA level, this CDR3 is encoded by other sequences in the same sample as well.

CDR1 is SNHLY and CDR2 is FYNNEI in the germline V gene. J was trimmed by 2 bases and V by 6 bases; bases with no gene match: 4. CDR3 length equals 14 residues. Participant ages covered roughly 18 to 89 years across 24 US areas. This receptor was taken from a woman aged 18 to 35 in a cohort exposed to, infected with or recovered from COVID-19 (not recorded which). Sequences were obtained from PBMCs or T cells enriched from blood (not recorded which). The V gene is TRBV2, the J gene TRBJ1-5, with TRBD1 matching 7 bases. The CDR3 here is CASRDDRGNQPQHF. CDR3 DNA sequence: TGTGCCAGCAGAGACGACAGGGGCAATCAGCCCCAGCATTTT.